This T cell receptor beta chain is from a study of cytotoxic CD8 clonotypes in ibrutinib-treated CLL (dated by TCRdb to about 2021). At the level of the whole study: In this cohort, 15 or so patients were treatment-naive and more than 9 were relapsed/refractory, while some 18 had unmutated IGHV. Cryopreserved peripheral blood mononuclear cells were collected at three points: before therapy, at response, and at either sustained remission or disease progression. All remission and progressive disease samples were collected while patients were still receiving ibrutinib. Samples at response were collected after a median of roughly 13 months of treatment, with a range of about 6 to 40 months. Samples averaged about 260,000 productive templates and 90,000 to 100,000 productive rearrangements. Of the 80 to 95 participants in the trial, about 25 had longitudinal samples available. Partial responses were observed in roughly 25 patients and complete responses in 2; after a median follow-up of 68 months, remission was maintained in 15 or so patients and progression was observed in approximately twelve. Beyond this particular receptor, the publication reports: Sustained-remission and progressing patients did not have matched sampling times, and lymph node repertoires were not examined. Public clonotypes were rare and either shrank or stayed stable during treatment, and the rise in clonality at ibrutinib response reflected expansion of private clonotypes. Clonality rose at ibrutinib response, remained stable during sustained remission, and dropped back toward baseline at progression. At baseline, clonality was higher than in age-matched healthy donors and showed a strong correlation with circulating CD8+ T-cell counts.

Measured from the cysteine to the phenylalanine, the CDR3 is 16 residues long. Only the CDR3 region is kept as DNA, spanning 48 bases read in frame from base 1. The germline V gene specifies LGHNA as CDR1 and YSLEER as CDR2. V is cut by 1 base and J by 1 base, and the space between the germline ends is 10 bases. A MiSeq instrument was used for deep resolution sequencing, which targeted depths ranging from 1 in 1 million up to 1 in 200,000 T cells, with coverage averaging 10x for each clonotype. The immunoSEQ hsTCRB Kit was used to generate the TCR beta libraries. The authors' analysis ran thus. Data were analyzed with ImmunoSEQ Data Assistant and ImmunoSEQ Analyzer, with V, D and J genes assigned per IMGT definitions. Clonality, which ranges from 0 to 1, was calculated as one minus the normalized Shannon entropy of productive rearrangement frequencies. Only overrepresented clonotypes making up at least 0.05% of the repertoire of each patient were included in the public clonotype analysis. Repertoires from more than ten age-matched healthy donors in immuneACCESS were used as clonality controls. Entries here come from immuneACCESS through TCRdb and include only in-frame sequences with V and J called. Some clones fail to appear in such tables; in the studies checked, an unresolved V gene covers under half of the shortfall, and the cause of the remainder is unknown. V and J calls and clone size come straight from that table; D and trimming were deduced from the DNA. This sample is represented by over 250,000 clones; roughly three quarters of them were singletons. Approximately 5.1% of the sample belongs to the ten largest clones.

This specimen's time point label, per the study, means: progressive disease on ibrutinib. For TCR beta library preparation, roughly 2.1 micrograms of genomic DNA was extracted from cryopreserved PBMCs. Longitudinal blood samples from CLL patients on ibrutinib monotherapy were analyzed using high-throughput TCR beta sequencing. Patients were enrolled in a phase 2 open-label single-center ibrutinib monotherapy trial. Remarks on this clone: Its antigen remains unidentified. One base away there is no much larger clone; base qualities are not given.

The receptor comes from a human donor with chronic lymphocytic leukemia. The chain uses TRBV4-3 and TRBJ2-2; 6 matching bases give a weak D call of TRBD1. Sequenced here: PBMCs, sampled at disease progression, from a patient treated with ibrutinib. The CDR3 region reads CASSQVGQLNTGELFF. The nucleotide sequence is given as TGCGCCAGCAGCCAAGTAGGACAGCTGAACACCGGGGAGCTGTTTTTT.